The next 20 T cell receptor beta chains were all read from a single sample in a study of shared clonotypes between healthy human individuals (dated by TCRdb to 2020 to 2022). Receptors were amplified or captured by the immunoSEQ multiplex PCR assay. In TCRdb, the immuneACCESS table is reduced to in-frame sequences with V and J assigned. These tables do not hold every clone; where another copy was compared, an unresolved V gene accounts for under half, and the others remain unexplained. The sample table holds a few hundred thousand clones, of which 97% were seen once. 0.057% of the sample comes from the top ten. The sequenced sample consisted of naive CD4+ T cells sorted from blood. The intended sense of this specimen's cell subset or site label: CD45RA+ positively selected. The receptors come from a woman aged 25 to 45 in good health.

This clone was recorded once. V and J are TRBV6-5 and TRBJ1-4; D may be TRBD1 (5 bases). Germline V lookup: CDR1 MNHEY, CDR2 SVGAGI. V was trimmed by 7 bases and J by 4 bases, leaving 10 bases between them. The CDR3 length is 13 residues. DNA of the CDR3: TGTGCCAGCAAACAGGTCCTTAATGAAAAACTGTTTTTT. Protein product: CASKQVLNEKLFF.

J is TRBJ1-5 and V is TRBV2; D call uncertain. The germline CDR1 and CDR2 sequences are SNHLY and FYNNEI. The CDR3 is 14 residues long. V was trimmed by 6 bases and J by 5 bases, leaving 14 bases between them. The CDR3: CASSATTEDQPQHF. The CDR3 DNA sequence: TGTGCCAGCAGCGCCACCACAGAGGATCAGCCCCAGCATTTT.

The chain combines TRBV11-3 with TRBJ2-1, with 15 bases matching TRBD2. The CDR3 is made up of 19 amino acids. The trim removed 4 bases at V and 5 bases at J, leaving 12 bases unmatched. The V gene's germline CDR1 is SGHNT and CDR2 YENEEA. The chain's CDR3 is CASSSATGLAGGGHNEQFF. Written as DNA, the CDR3 is TGTGCCAGCAGCTCCGCTACGGGACTAGCGGGAGGAGGGCACAATGAGCAGTTCTTC.

This sequence joins TRBV28 and TRBJ1-1; D uncertain. The CDR3 length is 14 residues. Germline values: CDR1 MDHEN, CDR2 SYDVKM. Trimming left V 3 bases short and J 1 base short, with 9 bases between. Here the CDR3 reads CASSFIQENTEAFF. CDR3 in DNA: TGTGCCAGCAGTTTCATCCAGGAGAACACTGAAGCTTTCTTT.

V gene TRBV14 combines with J gene TRBJ2-5, with D tentatively TRBD2 (6 bases). The V and J ends lost 4 bases and 5 bases respectively, with 20 bases between them. Looked up from germline, CDR1 is SGHDN and CDR2 is FVKESK. This CDR3 contains 16 residues. The CDR3 DNA is TGTGCCAGCAGCCCTCGAAACTTAGCGGTTGCGGAGACCCAGTACTTC. Residues: CASSPRNLAVAETQYF.

The rearrangement joins TRBV5-1 to TRBJ2-5; D may be TRBD1 (6 bases). V lost 3 bases to trimming and J lost 2 bases, with 14 bases between them. Per germline, CDR1 SGHRS and CDR2 YFSETQ. CDR3 length: 15 amino acids. The CDR3 loop reads CASSWTEPSQETQYF. For the CDR3, the DNA is TGCGCCAGCAGCTGGACAGAGCCTTCGCAAGAGACCCAGTACTTC.

This clone was seen a single time. The genes are TRBV11-3 and TRBJ2-5; D call uncertain. Looked up from germline, CDR1 is SGHNT and CDR2 is YENEEA. Trimming cost V 0 bases and J 9 bases, with 14 bases left between them. There are 14 residues in the CDR3. The CDR3 is CASSLEGSQSAQYF. The CDR3 nucleotides are TGTGCCAGCAGCTTAGAGGGTAGTCAATCGGCCCAGTACTTC.

The chain recombines TRBV4-2 with TRBJ2-1; maybe TRBD1 (5 bases). Germline V gives CDR1 LGHNA, CDR2 YNFKEQ. The V and J ends lost 3 bases and 6 bases respectively, with 12 bases between them. The CDR3 is 14 residues long. The CDR3, as DNA: TGTGCCAGCAGCCATCCAGGGTCGGGCAATGAGCAGTTCTTC. Protein: CASSHPGSGNEQFF.

The genes are TRBV19 and TRBJ1-5; possible D gene TRBD1, 5 bases. CDR3 length: 15 residues. The germline CDR1 and CDR2 sequences are LNHDA and SQIVND (reference sequence). The V end lost 3 bases, the J end lost 5 bases, and 14 bases lay between the germline ends. CDR3 sequence: CASSIALGEDQPQHF. The CDR3 nucleotides are TGTGCCAGTAGTATTGCGTTAGGGGAGGATCAGCCCCAGCATTTT.

This chain uses TRBV7-3 with TRBJ1-5; D gene ambiguous. V was trimmed by 2 bases and J by 6 bases, leaving 8 bases between them. Germline CDR1 reads SGHTA; CDR2 reads FQGTGA. The CDR3 totals 13 residues. The CDR3 sequence is CASSLGLGQPQHF. The CDR3 DNA follows: TGTGCCAGCAGCTTAGGGTTGGGTCAGCCCCAGCATTTT.

The chain combines TRBV29-1 with TRBJ2-3, with 9 bases lining up with TRBD2. Germline CDR1 reads SQVTM; CDR2 reads ANQGSEA. CDR3 length: 15 residues. J was trimmed by 10 bases and V by 2 bases; bases with no gene match: 13. CDR3 sequence reads: CSVERLAGKLGSQYF. The CDR3 DNA is TGCAGCGTTGAACGCCTAGCGGGAAAGCTAGGTTCGCAGTATTTT.

CDR3 nucleotide sequence: TGTGCCAGCAGCTCCGGCGGGACTGGATCATATGAGCAGTTCTTC. This codes for CASSSGGTGSYEQFF. J is TRBJ2-1 and V is TRBV7-8, with D possibly TRBD2 on 6 matching bases. Germline CDR1 SGHVS, CDR2 FQNEAQ. Deletions cut 4 bases from V and 8 bases from J, with 18 bases between. The CDR3 sequence is 15 residues long.

V usage is TRBV6-1 and J usage is TRBJ2-1, with 9 bases fitting TRBD2. Per the germline V gene, CDR1 is MNHNS and CDR2 is SASEGT. V lost 6 bases and J lost 6; bases outside the gene matches: 6. CDR3 size: 14 residues. In DNA form, the CDR3 reads TGTGCCAGCAGGGAGCGGGGGGAGGTCAATGAGCAGTTCTTC. It translates to CASRERGEVNEQFF.

The CDR3 spells CASREPQGAAYEQYF. The CDR3 DNA sequence: TGTGCCAGCAGGGAACCGCAGGGGGCGGCATACGAGCAGTACTTC. V usage is TRBV6-1 and J usage is TRBJ2-7, with 8 bases fitting TRBD1. V shed 6 bases and J 4 bases; nucleotides not matched to a gene: 11. The CDR3 contains 15 residues. Germline CDR1 is MNHNS and CDR2 is SASEGT.

The chain combines TRBV29-1 with TRBJ2-3; 8 nucleotides align to TRBD2. V lost 6 bases and J lost 5; bases outside the gene matches: 4. Per the germline V gene, CDR1 is SQVTM and CDR2 is ANQGSEA. This CDR3 contains 12 residues. CDR3 in amino acids: CSVRREGDTQYF. The CDR3 region has the DNA TGCAGCGTCCGACGGGAGGGAGATACGCAGTATTTT.

This chain uses TRBV28 with TRBJ2-3; TRBD1 is a possible D gene (6 bases). The CDR3 spans 20 residues. The V end was cut by 6 bases, the J end by 2 bases, with 30 bases between. Per the germline V gene, CDR1 is MDHEN and CDR2 is SYDVKM. CDR3 nucleotide sequence: TGTGCCAGCAGATCCACCGGACAGTCCATTCCCCTCCTAAACACAGATACGCAGTATTTT. Translating gives CASRSTGQSIPLLNTDTQYF.

The chain links TRBV11-2 to TRBJ1-4; no firm D call. The CDR3 covers 11 residues. Germline V lookup: CDR1 SGHAT, CDR2 FQNNGV. The V end was cut by 5 bases, the J end by 8 bases, with 6 bases between. The chain's CDR3 is CASSKIEKLFF. The CDR3 DNA sequence: TGTGCCAGCAGCAAAATAGAAAAACTGTTTTTT. The full variable domain, in which reference TRBV11-2 and TRBJ1-4 provide the parts outside the CDR3, is EAGVAQSPRYKIIEKRQSVAFWCNPISGHATLYWYQQILGQGPKLLIQFQNNGVVDDSQLPKDRFSAERLKGVDSTLKIQPAKLEDSAVYLCASSKIEKLFFGSGTQLSVL.

The chain has TRBV6-1 and TRBJ2-5; 11 bases map to TRBD1. V shed 3 bases, J shed 6 bases, and the junction held 9 bases outside the gene matches. This CDR3 spans 16 amino acids. Germline values: CDR1 MNHNS, CDR2 SASEGT. The CDR3 nucleotides are TGTGCCAGCAGTGACACCGGGACAGGGGGTAAAAAGACCCAGTACTTC. Translating it yields CASSDTGTGGKKTQYF.

The J gene is TRBJ2-3, the V gene TRBV5-1; no reliable D call. The V gene lost 2 bases and the J gene lost 6 bases, with 7 bases spanning the gap. The germline V gene has CDR1 SGHRS and CDR2 YFSETQ. This CDR3 is 12 amino acids long. CDR3 bases: TGCGCCAGCAGCTTTCGGCCCGATACGCAGTATTTT. Its protein is CASSFRPDTQYF.

The chain recombines TRBV5-1 with TRBJ1-2; maybe TRBD1 (6 bases). Trimming cost V 2 bases and J 4 bases, with 15 bases left between them. Germline V gives CDR1 SGHRS, CDR2 YFSETQ. The CDR3 is made up of 15 amino acids. The CDR3 DNA is TGCGCCAGCAGCTTAGAGACAGGAGCCGGCTATGGCTACACCTTC. Amino acids: CASSLETGAGYGYTF.